The T cell receptor beta chain described here comes from a study of blood T cell repertoires in COVID-19. Looking at the study overall: COVID-19 samples from acute and convalescent phases originated in the United States, Italy and Spain. PBMCs, B-cell-depleted T cells, or T cells were the source of the cDNA or gDNA that made up the material.

Source study methods: Nucleated cell counts were estimated from reference gene primer amplification. Here immunoSEQ multiplex PCR was the method, and the copy in TCRdb shows in-frame clones only, minus some. The V and J calls and clone size were taken over from that table, and D and trimming were inferred from the DNA. Of 150,000 to 200,000 clones listed, about 88% are singletons. This clone was picked up one time. This clonotype originated in a man between 35 and 55 years old with acute or convalescent COVID-19. The sequencing input was peripheral blood.

In DNA, the CDR3 is TGTGCCAGCTCACCACCTGGGGAGGAGACCCAGTACTTC. Its protein product is CASSPPGEETQYF. V is TRBV18 and J is TRBJ2-5; D is possibly TRBD2 (5 bases). Trimming left V 0 bases short and J 5 bases short, with 7 bases between. CDR3 length equals 13 residues. CDR1 KGHSH and CDR2 LQKENI come from the germline V gene. Full variable domain (remainder filled in from reference TRBV18 and TRBJ2-5): NAGVMQNPRHLVRRRGQEARLRCSPMKGHSHVYWYRQLPEEGLKFMVYLQKENIIDESGMPKERFSAEFPKEGPSILRIQQVVRGDSAAYFCASSPPGEETQYFGPGTRLLVL.